Presented here are 29 T cell receptor beta chains from one specimen sequenced in a study of response to subunit inactivated influenza vaccine. TCRdb re-called the RT-PCR reads through MiXCR, storing one row per CDR3 protein. The table has about 780,000 distinct CDR3 sequences, less than 20% seen once; the top ten hold approximately 11%. The sample in question was PBMCs from blood, obtained 5 to 6 days after vaccination. The receptors originated from a man between 50 and 59 years old who received an inactivated influenza vaccine.

This clonotype was detected only a few times. J is TRBJ2-3 and V is TRBV4-2; no firm D call. Trimming took off 0 bases at V and 5 bases at J, with 6 bases between the two ends. CDR3 length: 13 amino acids. Per germline, CDR1 LGHNA and CDR2 YNFKEQ. The CDR3 sequence is CASSQDQVDTQYF. The CDR3 DNA reads as TGTGCCAGCAGCCAAGATCAGGTAGATACGCAGTATTTT.

The chain employs TRBV7-6 and TRBJ1-4; D might be TRBD1 (6 bases). CDR3 size: 12 residues. Germline CDR1 SGHVS, CDR2 FNYEAQ. Trimming took off 1 base at V and 10 bases at J, with 7 bases between the two ends. In nucleotides, the CDR3 is TGTGCCAGCAGCTTAGGGGGGCTAAAACTGTTTTTT. Protein sequence: CASSLGGLKLFF.

CDR3 DNA sequence: TGTGCCAGCAGCTTTCGGGGAGGCCTTAGGCTAGCGGGAGTAGGGAATGAGCAGTTCTTC. This codes for CASSFRGGLRLAGVGNEQFF. This chain links TRBV5-4 with TRBJ2-1; 10 nucleotides match TRBD2. V lost 2 bases and J lost 7; bases outside the gene matches: 21. Germline loops: CDR1 SGHNT, CDR2 YYREEE (reference sequence). The CDR3 is made up of 20 amino acids.

The V call is TRBV30, the J call TRBJ1-5; possibly TRBD1 for D (5 bases). Trimming shortened V by 1 base and J by 0 bases, and 13 bases separated the two germline ends. Germline CDR1 is GTSNPN and CDR2 is SVGIG (reference sequence). The CDR3 has 16 amino acids. The CDR3 DNA sequence: TGTGCCTGGAGTGGGTCCGGGACTGGTAGCAATCAGCCCCAGCATTTT. This translates into CAWSGSGTGSNQPQHF.

V gene TRBV4-1 combines with J gene TRBJ2-7; D gene ambiguous. Between the trimmed V and J ends, which lost 0 bases and 3 bases, there was a span of 12 bases. The CDR3 extends over 15 amino acids. Per germline, CDR1 MGHRA and CDR2 YSYEKL. CDR3 in DNA: TGCGCCAGCAGCCAAGATTACGGATCCCTCTACGAGCAGTACTTC. Translated, it gives CASSQDYGSLYEQYF.

The J gene is TRBJ2-7, the V gene TRBV9; tentatively, D is TRBD1 or TRBD2 (5 bases each). CDR1 and CDR2 from the germline V gene are SGDLS and YYNGEE. Trimming stripped 0 bases from V and 7 bases from J, with 8 bases between. The CDR3 extends over 12 amino acids. The CDR3 DNA reads TGTGCCAGCAGCGTAGATTGGGGGGAGCAGTACTTC. Translating gives CASSVDWGEQYF.

This rearrangement joins TRBV18 to TRBJ2-7; D unresolved. Trimming removed 3 bases from V and 3 bases from J, with 18 bases in between. Per germline, CDR1 KGHSH and CDR2 LQKENI. CDR3 length: 16 residues. The CDR3: CASSPIASRFYYEQYF. The CDR3 DNA follows: TGTGCCAGCTCACCGATAGCTAGTCGTTTTTACTACGAGCAGTACTTC.

J is TRBJ1-5 and V is TRBV6-2 or TRBV6-3, with a weak D call TRBD1 (6 bases). This CDR3 is 15 amino acids long. Trimming took 4 bases from V and 1 from J, leaving 11 bases between them. CDR1 and CDR2 (germline): MNHEY, SVGEGT. The CDR3 sequence: CASSWGLLSNQPQHF. CDR3 DNA: TGTGCCAGCAGTTGGGGGCTGTTGAGCAATCAGCCCCAGCATTTT.

A few counts support this clonotype. The chain is built from TRBV28 and TRBJ2-1; TRBD2 agrees at 10 bases. The germline V gene has CDR1 MDHEN and CDR2 SYDVKM. Losses at the gene ends were 3 bases for V and 3 bases for J; bases not matched to a gene: 20. The CDR3 consists of 21 residues. The CDR3 region is CASSLSGSGWILAGNYNEQFF. CDR3 DNA sequence: TGTGCCAGCAGTTTGTCGGGTTCGGGTTGGATACTAGCGGGGAACTACAATGAGCAGTTCTTC.

The sample holds a few counts of this clonotype. J is TRBJ2-1 and V is TRBV29-1; TRBD2 is a possible D gene (6 bases). From germline, CDR1 is SQVTM and CDR2 ANQGSEA. The CDR3 length is 17 residues. Trimming cost V 3 bases and J 7 bases, with 25 bases left between them. The chain's CDR3 is CSVDAPSERSVWNEQFF. The CDR3 nucleotides are TGCAGCGTTGATGCCCCTAGCGAACGTTCGGTGTGGAATGAGCAGTTCTTC.

The chain links TRBV7-9 to TRBJ2-6; D gene ambiguous. V gave up 5 bases and J gave up 4 bases, with 9 bases separating them. The germline V gene encodes CDR1 SEHNR and CDR2 FQNEAQ (reference sequence). This CDR3 spans 14 amino acids. The CDR3 DNA sequence: TGTGCCAGCAGCCAAAGGCGGGGGGCCAACGTCCTGACTTTC. It is translated as CASSQRRGANVLTF.

V is TRBV10-3 and J is TRBJ2-3, with TRBD2 identical over 9 bases. Germline CDR1 is ENHRY and CDR2 is SYGVKD. With 3 bases clipped from V and 4 bases from J, the junction kept 5 bases outside the gene matches. This CDR3 contains 15 residues. The CDR3 DNA reads TGTGCCATCAGTGACGGCGGGAGGGCCGCAGATACGCAGTATTTT. It codes for CAISDGGRAADTQYF.

The table lists this clonotype with many counts. The chain uses TRBV29-1 and TRBJ2-1, with D possibly being TRBD1 (5 bases). Germline loops: CDR1 SQVTM, CDR2 ANQGSEA. The CDR3 extends over 13 amino acids. V shed 2 bases and J shed 7 bases, with 12 bases lying between them. DNA for the CDR3: TGCAGCGTTGAAAGGGGCGGATTAAATGAGCAGTTCTTC. Translating it yields CSVERGGLNEQFF.

This clonotype occurred a few times. This sequence joins TRBV10-3 and TRBJ2-2; no reliable D call. V was pared by 9 bases and J by 4 bases, with 18 bases between. Looked up from germline, CDR1 is ENHRY and CDR2 is SYGVKD. The CDR3 consists of 15 residues. Written as DNA, the CDR3 is TGTGCCATAACGACGGCGGTAGGGCTCACCGGGGAGCTGTTTTTT. Amino acids: CAITTAVGLTGELFF.

Regarding this clonotype: A much larger clonotype is one base distant, so this may be a read error. The DNA for the CDR3 is TGCGGCGTTGAAAAGGAAAACATTCAGTACTTC. Encoded protein: CGVEKENIQYF. The chain is built from TRBV29-1 and TRBJ2-4; D gene ambiguous. The CDR3 is made up of 11 amino acids. Germline V CDR1 and CDR2: SQVTM, ANQGSEA.

This clonotype was detected a few times. The V call is TRBV20-1, the J call TRBJ1-1; possibly TRBD1 for D (6 bases). This CDR3 has 12 residues. In germline, CDR1 is DFQATT, CDR2 SNEGSKA (reference sequence). V lost 6 bases and J 10 bases, leaving 18 bases between the germline ends. The CDR3 bases are TGCAGTGCCGAATCAGGGGTTCAGGCAGCTTTCTTT. Encoded protein: CSAESGVQAAFF.

V gene TRBV20-1 combines with J gene TRBJ2-3; weak D call: TRBD2 (6 bases). Trimming pared 7 bases from V and 7 bases from J, leaving 21 bases between. The CDR3 is 14 residues long. The germline V gene encodes CDR1 DFQATT and CDR2 SNEGSKA (reference sequence). CDR3 in amino acids: CSVKIRDSSYTQYF. The DNA for the CDR3 is TGCAGTGTTAAAATTCGGGACTCCAGTTATACGCAGTATTTT.

This chain uses TRBV29-1 with TRBJ1-1; no firm D call. The V gene's germline CDR1 is SQVTM and CDR2 ANQGSEA. V dropped 4 bases and J dropped 1 base, with 16 bases sitting between them. The CDR3 has 15 amino acids. The CDR3 sequence is CSVVGRLGKNTEAFF. CDR3 bases: TGCAGCGTTGTGGGTCGACTGGGAAAGAACACTGAAGCTTTCTTT.

CDR3 protein: CASSVGYGELFF. In DNA form, the CDR3 reads TGTGCCAGCAGTGTGGGTTACGGGGAGCTGTTTTTT. The rearrangement joins TRBV2 to TRBJ2-2; D remains ambiguous. Per the germline V gene, CDR1 is SNHLY and CDR2 is FYNNEI. CDR3 length: 12 residues. The V and J ends lost 4 bases and 7 bases respectively, with 7 bases between them.

This clonotype came up a few times. The J gene is TRBJ2-1, the V gene TRBV5-1, with 7 bases fitting TRBD1. Germline assignment: CDR1 SGHRS and CDR2 YFSETQ. V dropped 4 bases and J dropped 0; count of bases not matched to a gene: 7. The CDR3 has 16 amino acids. The CDR3 is CASSIKQGPSYNEQFF. The CDR3 coding sequence is TGCGCCAGCAGCATAAAACAGGGGCCCTCCTACAATGAGCAGTTCTTC.

The chain has TRBV28 and TRBJ2-7; 11 bases fit TRBD2. This CDR3 is built from 18 residues. The V segment lost 2 bases and the J segment 0 bases; nucleotides outside the gene matches: 9. Germline V gene data show CDR1 as MDHEN and CDR2 as SYDVKM. The CDR3 protein is CASSLPPRLAGSSYEQYF. The CDR3 DNA is TGTGCCAGCAGTTTACCGCCCCGACTAGCGGGAAGCTCCTACGAGCAGTACTTC.

This clonotype was recorded a few times. The rearrangement uses TRBV7-8 and TRBJ2-1; D not resolved. Germline CDR1 SGHVS, CDR2 FQNEAQ. The CDR3 sequence is 16 residues long. With 1 base removed from V and 1 base from J, the gap between germline ends came to 11 bases. The CDR3 DNA follows: TGTGCCAGCAGCTTAGGTGGCAGGCCTTCCTACAATGAGCAGTTCTTC. Its translation is CASSLGGRPSYNEQFF. Combining the CDR3 with reference TRBV7-8 and TRBJ2-1 gives the whole variable domain GAGVSQSPRYKVAKRGQDVALRCDPISGHVSLFWYQQALGQGPEFLTYFQNEAQLDKSGLPSDRFFAERPEGSVSTLKIQRTQQEDSAVYLCASSLGGRPSYNEQFFGPGTRLTVL.

V and J are TRBV5-5 and TRBJ2-5; no firm D call. This CDR3 contains 14 residues. Looked up from germline, CDR1 is SGHKS and CDR2 is YYEKEE (reference sequence). Trimming left V 1 base short and J 3 bases short, with 10 bases between. The CDR3 sequence is CASSLIRQEETQYF. The CDR3 nucleotides read TGTGCCAGCAGCTTGATTAGGCAGGAAGAGACCCAGTACTTC.

The rearrangement uses TRBV4-2 and TRBJ2-7; TRBD1 might be the D (5 bases). CDR1 and CDR2 from the germline V gene are LGHNA and YNFKEQ. The CDR3 is made up of 14 amino acids. V was trimmed by 0 bases and J by 10 bases, leaving 16 bases between them. The CDR3 spells CASSQDRGPSNQYF. Written as DNA, the CDR3 is TGTGCCAGCAGCCAAGATAGGGGTCCGAGTAACCAGTACTTC.

This clonotype was detected ten times or more. Sequence at one end of the junction differs from germline and may be a read error. This chain links TRBV7-9 with TRBJ2-5; 10 bases agree with TRBD2. Germline loops: CDR1 SEHNR, CDR2 FQNEAQ (reference sequence). The CDR3 sequence is 14 residues long. CDR3 in DNA: TGTGCTAGCAGCTTAGGACTAGCGGAAGAGACCCAGTACTTC. It is translated as CASSLGLAEETQYF.

This clonotype was seen at least ten times. The rearrangement joins TRBV20-1 to TRBJ2-1; D possibly uses TRBD1 or TRBD2 (5 bases each). Germline CDR1 and CDR2: DFQATT and SNEGSKA (reference sequence). CDR3 length: 15 residues. Trimming took 3 bases from V and 6 from J, leaving 18 bases between them. Here the CDR3 reads CSARRGESLINEQFF. As DNA, the CDR3 is TGCAGTGCTAGGAGGGGCGAGAGTCTTATCAATGAGCAGTTCTTC.

This clonotype was counted a few times. The rearrangement uses TRBV20-1 and TRBJ2-1; 14 bases map to TRBD2. With V trimmed by 0 bases and J by 14 bases, 18 bases remained unmatched. CDR1 is DFQATT and CDR2 is SNEGSKA in the germline V gene (reference sequence). There are 18 residues in the CDR3. As DNA, the CDR3 is TGCAGTGCTAGAGACCCCGCCACCGGACTAGCGGGGGGCCGGTTAGAGTTCTTC. It encodes CSARDPATGLAGGRLEFF.

This chain uses TRBV4-2 with TRBJ2-1, with 8 nucleotides matching TRBD2. CDR3 length: 13 residues. CDR1 is LGHNA and CDR2 is YNFKEQ in the germline V gene. The CDR3 region is CAFGGAPDDEQFF. CDR3 bases: TGTGCTTTCGGGGGGGCCCCTGACGATGAGCAGTTCTTC.

This clonotype was seen repeatedly, ten times or more. The rearrangement uses TRBV9 and TRBJ1-1; possibly TRBD1 for D (5 bases). V was trimmed by 4 bases and J by 0 bases, leaving 10 bases between them. This CDR3 spans 14 amino acids. Per germline, CDR1 SGDLS and CDR2 YYNGEE. CDR3 in amino acids: CASSPGGVNTEAFF. The DNA of the CDR3 is TGTGCCAGCAGCCCAGGAGGGGTGAACACTGAAGCTTTCTTT.